The source of this T cell receptor (beta chain) is a study of cytomegalovirus exposure and HLA in healthy donors. Points from the study as a whole: Links to common viral pathogens appeared, in a later analysis, for several of the most significant clusters. Earlier analysis looked at TCR beta V segments, and most were productive about 90% or about 30% of the time.

The table lists this clone with a count of one. The antigen remains unidentified. 60 Vbeta and 13 Jbeta primers were used in PCR. Produced via immunoSEQ multiplex PCR; TCRdb's table is partial and in-frame only. The sample lists roughly 110,000 clones, more than 60% seen once, with 2% to 3% in the top ten. Germline assignment: CDR1 SGHDN and CDR2 FVKESK. The CDR3 is 17 amino acids. Trimming stripped 0 bases from V and 6 bases from J, with 17 bases between. The receptor's source is a man aged 40-50 years in good health and CMV-seronegative. The rearrangement links TRBV14 to TRBJ1-4; D unresolved. Input material: PBMCs. CDR3 amino acids: CASSQDPPAFGDEKLFF. The CDR3 nucleotides are TGTGCCAGCAGCCAAGACCCCCCGGCTTTCGGGGATGAAAAACTGTTTTTT.